One and the same sample provided the 7 T cell receptor beta chains below, sequenced in a study of control samples from healthy donors and cancer patients. Here immunoSEQ multiplex PCR was the method, and the copy in TCRdb shows in-frame clones only, minus some. The profile covers around 200,000 clones, with approximately 95% appearing a single time and roughly 1.5% taken by the ten largest. Sequencing was performed on blood. The receptor set was obtained from a young man in good health.

J is TRBJ2-1 and V is TRBV5-8; the match to TRBD2 covers 13 bases. Germline values: CDR1 SGHTS, CDR2 YDEGEE. CDR3 length equals 13 residues. The V segment lost 9 bases and the J segment 14 bases; nucleotides outside the gene matches: 11. As DNA, the CDR3 is TGTGCCACCAGACTAGCGGGGGGCTCTTGGGAGTTCTTC. Protein: CATRLAGGSWEFF.

The chain employs TRBV28 and TRBJ2-7; unclear D gene. Germline CDR1 and CDR2: MDHEN and SYDVKM. The CDR3 covers 14 residues. Trimming stripped 3 bases from V and 6 bases from J, with 15 bases between. The CDR3 DNA follows: TGTGCCAGCAGTTTCTCATCCGGCTCGGGCGAGCAGTACTTC. Amino acid sequence: CASSFSSGSGEQYF.

This chain joins TRBV27 and TRBJ1-4; TRBD1 might be the D (6 bases). V dropped 5 bases and J dropped 7 bases, with 17 bases sitting between them. Germline CDR1 is MNHEY and CDR2 is SMNVEV (reference sequence). CDR3 length equals 15 residues. CDR3 in DNA: TGTGCCAGCAGTACGTCAGCCAGGGGAGGTGAAAAACTGTTTTTT. Translation: CASSTSARGGEKLFF.

The chain joins TRBV4-1 to TRBJ2-3; D is undetermined. V was shortened by 0 bases and J by 3 bases, with 4 bases between the two germline ends. The CDR3 is made up of 13 amino acids. Germline CDR1 is MGHRA and CDR2 is YSYEKL. The CDR3 coding sequence is TGCGCCAGCAGCCAAGAAGGGACAGATACGCAGTATTTT. Translation: CASSQEGTDTQYF.

The V and J genes are TRBV14 and TRBJ1-2; 8 bases line up with TRBD1. Germline CDR1 SGHDN, CDR2 FVKESK. V lost 4 bases and J lost 7; bases outside the gene matches: 5. CDR3 length: 13 residues. The CDR3 sequence: CASSPNRGGGYTF. In DNA form, the CDR3 reads TGTGCCAGCAGCCCCAACAGGGGGGGTGGCTACACCTTC.

This clone was found once. The chain uses TRBV19 and TRBJ2-2; tentatively, D is TRBD1 (5 bases). Per the germline V gene, CDR1 is LNHDA and CDR2 is SQIVND (reference sequence). CDR3 length: 14 amino acids. V dropped 3 bases and J dropped 5 bases, with 10 bases sitting between them. The CDR3 bases are TGTGCCAGTAGTATCTTAGGGGAAACCGGGGAGCTGTTTTTT. It encodes CASSILGETGELFF.

This sequence joins TRBV29-1 and TRBJ2-7, with 11 bases aligning to TRBD1. This CDR3 region has 12 residues. Trimming at V came to 6 bases and at J to 6 bases, leaving 4 bases not matched to a gene. Germline assignment: CDR1 SQVTM and CDR2 ANQGSEA. CDR3 amino acids: CSVAGTGGEQYF. The CDR3 DNA reads as TGCAGCGTCGCCGGGACAGGGGGCGAGCAGTACTTC.